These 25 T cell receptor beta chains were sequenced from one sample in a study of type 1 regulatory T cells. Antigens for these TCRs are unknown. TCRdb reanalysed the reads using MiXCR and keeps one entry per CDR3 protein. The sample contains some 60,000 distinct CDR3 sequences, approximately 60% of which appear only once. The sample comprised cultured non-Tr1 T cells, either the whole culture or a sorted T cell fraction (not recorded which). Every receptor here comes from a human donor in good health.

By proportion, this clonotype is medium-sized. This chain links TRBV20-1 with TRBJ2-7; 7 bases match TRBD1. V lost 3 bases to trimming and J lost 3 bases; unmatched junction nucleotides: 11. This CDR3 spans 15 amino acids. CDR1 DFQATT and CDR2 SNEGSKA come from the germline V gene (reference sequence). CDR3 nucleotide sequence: TGCAGTGCTAGCACGACAGGGAAAGTCCTCTACGAGCAGTACTTC. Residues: CSASTTGKVLYEQYF.

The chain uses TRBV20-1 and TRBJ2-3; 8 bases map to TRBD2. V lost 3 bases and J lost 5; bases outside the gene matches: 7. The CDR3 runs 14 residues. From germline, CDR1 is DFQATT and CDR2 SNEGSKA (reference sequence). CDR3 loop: CSASPGLAKDTQYF. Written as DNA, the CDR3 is TGCAGTGCTAGTCCAGGACTAGCAAAAGATACGCAGTATTTT.

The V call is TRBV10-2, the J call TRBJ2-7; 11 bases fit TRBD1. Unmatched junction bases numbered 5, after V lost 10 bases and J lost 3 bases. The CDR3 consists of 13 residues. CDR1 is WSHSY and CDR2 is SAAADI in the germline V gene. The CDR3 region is CATRTGGGYEQYF. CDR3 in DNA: TGCGCCACCCGGACAGGGGGCGGCTACGAGCAGTACTTC.

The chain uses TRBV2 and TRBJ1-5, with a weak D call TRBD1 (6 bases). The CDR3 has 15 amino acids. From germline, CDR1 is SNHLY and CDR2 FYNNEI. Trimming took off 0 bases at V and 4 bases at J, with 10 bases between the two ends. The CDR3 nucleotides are TGTGCCAGCAGTGAAGCGTTCAGGGGAAATCAGCCCCAGCATTTT. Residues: CASSEAFRGNQPQHF.

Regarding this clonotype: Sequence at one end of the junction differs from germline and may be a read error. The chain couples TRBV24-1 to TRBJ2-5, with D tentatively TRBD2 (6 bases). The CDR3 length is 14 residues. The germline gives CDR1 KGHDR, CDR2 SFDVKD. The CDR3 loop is CVTSDPAGMETQYF. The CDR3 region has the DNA TGTGTCACCAGTGACCCCGCGGGGATGGAGACCCAGTACTTC.

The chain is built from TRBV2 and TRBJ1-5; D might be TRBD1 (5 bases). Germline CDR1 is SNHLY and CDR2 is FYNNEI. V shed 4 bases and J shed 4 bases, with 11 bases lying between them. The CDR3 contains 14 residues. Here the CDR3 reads CASSVERGNQPQHF. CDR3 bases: TGTGCCAGCAGTGTGGAAAGGGGAAATCAGCCCCAGCATTTT.

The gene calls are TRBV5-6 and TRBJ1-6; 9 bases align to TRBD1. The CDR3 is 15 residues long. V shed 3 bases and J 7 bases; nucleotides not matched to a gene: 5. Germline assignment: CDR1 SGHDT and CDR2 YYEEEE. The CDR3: CASSWDRDGNSPLHF. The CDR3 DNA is TGTGCCAGCAGCTGGGACAGGGATGGGAATTCACCCCTCCACTTT.

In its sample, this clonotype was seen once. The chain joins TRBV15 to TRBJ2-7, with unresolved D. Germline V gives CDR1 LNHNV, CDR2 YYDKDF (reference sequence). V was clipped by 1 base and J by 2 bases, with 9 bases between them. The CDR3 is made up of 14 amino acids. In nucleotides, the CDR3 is TGTGCCACCAGCAGAGGGACGGAGCCCTACGAGCAGTACTTC. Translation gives CATSRGTEPYEQYF.

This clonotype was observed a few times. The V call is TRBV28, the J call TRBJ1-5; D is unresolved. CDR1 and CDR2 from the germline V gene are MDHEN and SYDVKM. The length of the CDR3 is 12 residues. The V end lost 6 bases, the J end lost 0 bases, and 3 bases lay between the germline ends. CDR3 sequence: CASRASNQPQHF. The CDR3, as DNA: TGTGCCAGCAGGGCTAGCAATCAGCCCCAGCATTTT.

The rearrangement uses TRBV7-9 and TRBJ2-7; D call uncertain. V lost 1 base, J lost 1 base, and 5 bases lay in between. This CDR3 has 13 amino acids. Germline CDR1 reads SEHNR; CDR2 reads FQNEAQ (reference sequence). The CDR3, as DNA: TGTGCCAGCAGCTTAGTCCAGTCCTACGAGCAGTACTTC. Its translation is CASSLVQSYEQYF.

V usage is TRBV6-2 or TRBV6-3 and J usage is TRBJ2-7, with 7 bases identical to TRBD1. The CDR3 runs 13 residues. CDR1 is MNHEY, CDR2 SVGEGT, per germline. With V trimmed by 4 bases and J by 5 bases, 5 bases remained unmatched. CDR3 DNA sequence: TGTGCCAGCAGTTCCGACAGGGTAGACGAGCAGTACTTC. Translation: CASSSDRVDEQYF.

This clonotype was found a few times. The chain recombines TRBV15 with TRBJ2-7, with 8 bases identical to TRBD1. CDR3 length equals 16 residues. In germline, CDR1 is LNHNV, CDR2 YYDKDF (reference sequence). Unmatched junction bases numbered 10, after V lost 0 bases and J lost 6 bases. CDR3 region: CATSRDSHQGAVEQYF. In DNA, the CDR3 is TGTGCCACCAGCAGAGATTCCCATCAGGGGGCGGTCGAGCAGTACTTC.

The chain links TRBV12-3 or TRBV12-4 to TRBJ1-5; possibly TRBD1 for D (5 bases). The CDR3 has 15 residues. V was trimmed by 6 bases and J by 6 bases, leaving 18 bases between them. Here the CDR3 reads CASRMNTGAVQPQHF. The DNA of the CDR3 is TGTGCCAGCAGAATGAATACAGGTGCCGTTCAGCCCCAGCATTTT.

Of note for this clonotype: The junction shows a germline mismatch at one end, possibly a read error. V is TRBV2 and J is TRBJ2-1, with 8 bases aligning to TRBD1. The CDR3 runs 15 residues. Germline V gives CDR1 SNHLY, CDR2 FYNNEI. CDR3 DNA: TGTGCCAGCAGGGAAGACAGGGGCCCCATTAATGAGCAGTTCTTC. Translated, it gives CASREDRGPINEQFF. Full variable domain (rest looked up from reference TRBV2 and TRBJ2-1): EPEVTQTPSHQVTQMGQEVILRCVPISNHLYFYWYRQILGQKVEFLVSFYNNEISEKSEIFDDQFSVERPDGSNFTLKIRSTKLEDSAMYFCASREDRGPINEQFFGPGTRLTVL.

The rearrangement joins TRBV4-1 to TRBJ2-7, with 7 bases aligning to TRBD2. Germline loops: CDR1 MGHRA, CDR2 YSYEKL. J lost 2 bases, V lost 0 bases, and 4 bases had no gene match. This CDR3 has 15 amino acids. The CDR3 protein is CASSQDTGGTYEQYF. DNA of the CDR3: TGCGCCAGCAGCCAAGATACCGGGGGGACCTACGAGCAGTACTTC.

CDR3 coding DNA: TGCAGTGCTAGAAACGGCAGGGGAGAGCAGTACTTC. Translating gives CSARNGRGEQYF. V is TRBV20-1 and J is TRBJ2-7; TRBD1 might be the D (6 bases). V lost 2 bases and J lost 7, with 12 bases in between. The CDR3 runs 12 residues. Germline CDR1 reads DFQATT; CDR2 reads SNEGSKA (reference sequence).

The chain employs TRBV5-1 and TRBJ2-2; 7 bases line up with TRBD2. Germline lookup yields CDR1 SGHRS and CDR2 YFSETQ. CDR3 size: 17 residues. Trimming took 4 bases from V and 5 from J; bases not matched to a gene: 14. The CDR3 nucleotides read TGCGCCAGCAGCCCTGGCTTGGGCGGGAGCGTAACCGGGGAGCTGTTTTTT. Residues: CASSPGLGGSVTGELFF.

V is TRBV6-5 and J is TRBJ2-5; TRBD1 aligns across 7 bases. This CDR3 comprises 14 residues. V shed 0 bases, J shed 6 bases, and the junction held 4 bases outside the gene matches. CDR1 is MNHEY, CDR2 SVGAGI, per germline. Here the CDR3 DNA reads TGTGCCAGCAGTTACTCACAGGGGAGTCAGACCCAGTACTTC. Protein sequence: CASSYSQGSQTQYF.

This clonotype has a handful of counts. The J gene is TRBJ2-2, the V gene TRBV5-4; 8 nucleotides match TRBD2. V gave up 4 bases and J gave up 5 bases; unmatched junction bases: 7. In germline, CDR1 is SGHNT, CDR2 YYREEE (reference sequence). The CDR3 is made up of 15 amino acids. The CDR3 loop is CASSATSATTGELFF. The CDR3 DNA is TGTGCCAGCAGCGCGACTAGCGCGACTACCGGGGAGCTGTTTTTT.

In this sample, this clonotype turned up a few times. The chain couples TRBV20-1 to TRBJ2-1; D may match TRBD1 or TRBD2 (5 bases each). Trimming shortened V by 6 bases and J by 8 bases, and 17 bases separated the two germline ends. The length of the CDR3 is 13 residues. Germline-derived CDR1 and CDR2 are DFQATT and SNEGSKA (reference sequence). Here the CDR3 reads CSAPRPLGDEQFF. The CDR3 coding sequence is TGCAGTGCCCCTAGACCATTGGGGGATGAGCAGTTCTTC.

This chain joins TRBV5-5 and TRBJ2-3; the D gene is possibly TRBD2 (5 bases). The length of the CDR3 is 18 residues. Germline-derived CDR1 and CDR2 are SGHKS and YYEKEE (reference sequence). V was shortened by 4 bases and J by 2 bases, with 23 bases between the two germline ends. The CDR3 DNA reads TGTGCCAGCAGCATTCGACTCAGCGCTCGGGGATACACAGATACGCAGTATTTT. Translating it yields CASSIRLSARGYTDTQYF. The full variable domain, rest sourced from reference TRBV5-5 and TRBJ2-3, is DAGVTQSPTHLIKTRGQQVTLRCSPISGHKSVSWYQQVLGQGPQFIFQYYEKEERGRGNFPDRFSARQFPNYSSELNVNALLLGDSALYLCASSIRLSARGYTDTQYFGPGTRLTVL.

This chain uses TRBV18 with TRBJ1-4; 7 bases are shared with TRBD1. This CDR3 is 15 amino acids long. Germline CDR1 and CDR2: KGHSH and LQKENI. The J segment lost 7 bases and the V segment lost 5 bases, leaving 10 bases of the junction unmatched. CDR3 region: CASSSGATGSEKLFF. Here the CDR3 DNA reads TGTGCCAGCTCATCGGGGGCGACAGGGTCTGAAAAACTGTTTTTT.

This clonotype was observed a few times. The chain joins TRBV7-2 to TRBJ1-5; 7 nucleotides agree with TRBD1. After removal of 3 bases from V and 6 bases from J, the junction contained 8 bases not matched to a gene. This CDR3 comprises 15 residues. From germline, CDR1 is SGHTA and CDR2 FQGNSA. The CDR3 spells CASSLTGYGGQPQHF. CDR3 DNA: TGTGCCAGCAGCTTGACAGGGTACGGAGGTCAGCCCCAGCATTTT.

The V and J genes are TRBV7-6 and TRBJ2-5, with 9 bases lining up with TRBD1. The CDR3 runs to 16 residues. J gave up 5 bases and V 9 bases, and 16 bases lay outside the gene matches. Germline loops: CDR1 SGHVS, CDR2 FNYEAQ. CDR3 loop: CASADPGQGFGETQYF. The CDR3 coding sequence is TGTGCCAGTGCAGATCCGGGACAGGGTTTCGGGGAGACCCAGTACTTC.

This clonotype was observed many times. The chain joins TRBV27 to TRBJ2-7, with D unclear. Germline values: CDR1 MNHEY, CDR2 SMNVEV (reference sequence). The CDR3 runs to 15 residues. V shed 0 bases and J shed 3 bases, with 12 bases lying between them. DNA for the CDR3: TGTGCCAGCAGTTTATCGCCAGGATTGAACTACGAGCAGTACTTC. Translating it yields CASSLSPGLNYEQYF.